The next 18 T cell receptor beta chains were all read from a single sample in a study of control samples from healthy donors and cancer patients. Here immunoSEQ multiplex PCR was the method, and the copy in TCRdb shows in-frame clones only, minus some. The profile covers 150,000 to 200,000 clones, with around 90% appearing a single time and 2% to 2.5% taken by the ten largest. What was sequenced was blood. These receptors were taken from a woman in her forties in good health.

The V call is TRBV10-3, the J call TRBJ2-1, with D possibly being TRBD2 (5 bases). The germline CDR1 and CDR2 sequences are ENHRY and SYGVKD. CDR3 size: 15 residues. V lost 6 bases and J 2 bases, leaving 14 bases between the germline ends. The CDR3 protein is CAISQRSGTYNEQFF. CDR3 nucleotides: TGTGCCATCAGCCAGAGATCCGGGACCTACAATGAGCAGTTCTTC.

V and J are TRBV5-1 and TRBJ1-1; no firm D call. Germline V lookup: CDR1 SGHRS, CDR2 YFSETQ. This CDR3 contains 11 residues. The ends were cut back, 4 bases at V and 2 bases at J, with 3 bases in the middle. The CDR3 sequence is CASSLNTEAFF. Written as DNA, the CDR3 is TGCGCCAGCAGCCTTAACACTGAAGCTTTCTTT.

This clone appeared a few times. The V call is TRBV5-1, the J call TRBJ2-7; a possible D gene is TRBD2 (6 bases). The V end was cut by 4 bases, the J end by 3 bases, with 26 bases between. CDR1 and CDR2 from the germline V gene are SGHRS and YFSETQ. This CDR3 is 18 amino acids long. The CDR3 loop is CASSQAAWGGIGGYEQYF. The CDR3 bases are TGCGCCAGCAGCCAAGCAGCTTGGGGCGGGATAGGAGGCTACGAGCAGTACTTC.

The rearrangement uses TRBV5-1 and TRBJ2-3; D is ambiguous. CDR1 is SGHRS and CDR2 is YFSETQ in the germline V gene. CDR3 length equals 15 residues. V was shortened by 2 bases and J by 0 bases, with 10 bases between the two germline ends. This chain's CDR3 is CASSFDGVSTDTQYF. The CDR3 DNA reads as TGCGCCAGCAGCTTTGATGGGGTTAGCACAGATACGCAGTATTTT.

The CDR3, as DNA: TGTGCCACCAGCAGCTGGGGACAGGGGCCCTCCTACGAGCAGTACTTC. This codes for CATSSWGQGPSYEQYF. This chain links TRBV15 with TRBJ2-7; 10 bases fit TRBD1. Germline lookup yields CDR1 LNHNV and CDR2 YYDKDF (reference sequence). J lost 0 bases, V lost 3 bases, and 5 bases had no gene match. The CDR3 sequence is 16 residues long.

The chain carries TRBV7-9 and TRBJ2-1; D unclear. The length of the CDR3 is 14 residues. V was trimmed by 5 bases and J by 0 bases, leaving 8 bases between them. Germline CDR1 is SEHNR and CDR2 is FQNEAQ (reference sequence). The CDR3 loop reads CASSPLSSYNEQFF. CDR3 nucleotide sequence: TGTGCCAGCAGCCCTTTAAGCTCCTACAATGAGCAGTTCTTC.

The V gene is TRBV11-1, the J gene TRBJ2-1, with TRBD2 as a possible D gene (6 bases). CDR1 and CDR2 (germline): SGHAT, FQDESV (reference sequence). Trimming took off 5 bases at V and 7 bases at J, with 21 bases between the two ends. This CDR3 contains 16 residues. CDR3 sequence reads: CASSPNPGGEMNEQFF. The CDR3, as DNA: TGTGCCAGCAGCCCGAACCCCGGGGGTGAGATGAATGAGCAGTTCTTC.

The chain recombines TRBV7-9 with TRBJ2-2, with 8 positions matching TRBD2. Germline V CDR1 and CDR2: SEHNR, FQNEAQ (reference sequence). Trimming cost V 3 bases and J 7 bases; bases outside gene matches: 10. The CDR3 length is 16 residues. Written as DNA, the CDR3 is TGTGCCAGCAGCTTGAGCGGGGGCCAAATGGGCGGGGAGCTGTTTTTT. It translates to CASSLSGGQMGGELFF.

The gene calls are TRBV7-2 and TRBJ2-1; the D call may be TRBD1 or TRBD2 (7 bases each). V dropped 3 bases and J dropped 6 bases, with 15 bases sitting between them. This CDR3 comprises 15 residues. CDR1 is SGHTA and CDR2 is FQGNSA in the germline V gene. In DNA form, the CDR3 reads TGTGCCAGCAGCTTGCAGGGGGGGCCTGGCAATGAGCAGTTCTTC. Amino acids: CASSLQGGPGNEQFF.

The CDR3: CARSFPGEQYF. The CDR3, as DNA: TGTGCCAGAAGTTTTCCTGGGGAGCAGTACTTC. This chain uses TRBV7-5 with TRBJ2-7. TRBV7-5 is designated a pseudogene. The CDR3 extends over 11 amino acids.

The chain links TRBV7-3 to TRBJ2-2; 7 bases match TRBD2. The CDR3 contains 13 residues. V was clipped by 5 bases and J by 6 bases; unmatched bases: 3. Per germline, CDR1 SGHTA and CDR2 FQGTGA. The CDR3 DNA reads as TGTGCCAGCAGCCGTACTAGCGCCGGGGAGCTGTTTTTT. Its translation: CASSRTSAGELFF.

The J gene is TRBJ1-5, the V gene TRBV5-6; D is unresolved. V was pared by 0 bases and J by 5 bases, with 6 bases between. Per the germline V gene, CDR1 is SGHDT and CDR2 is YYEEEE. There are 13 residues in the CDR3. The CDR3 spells CASSLEPDQPQHF. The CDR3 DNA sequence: TGTGCCAGCAGCTTGGAACCCGATCAGCCCCAGCATTTT. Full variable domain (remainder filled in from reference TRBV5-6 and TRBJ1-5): DAGVTQSPTHLIKTRGQQVTLRCSPKSGHDTVSWYQQALGQGPQFIFQYYEEEERQRGNFPDRFSGHQFPNYSSELNVNALLLGDSALYLCASSLEPDQPQHFGDGTRLSIL.

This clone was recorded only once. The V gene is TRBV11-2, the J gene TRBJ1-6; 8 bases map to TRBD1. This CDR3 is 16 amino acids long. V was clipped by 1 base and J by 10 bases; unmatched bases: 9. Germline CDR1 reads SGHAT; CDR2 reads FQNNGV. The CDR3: CASSLAPGGAGSPLHF. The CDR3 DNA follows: TGTGCCAGCAGCTTAGCTCCAGGGGGCGCGGGGTCACCCCTCCACTTT.

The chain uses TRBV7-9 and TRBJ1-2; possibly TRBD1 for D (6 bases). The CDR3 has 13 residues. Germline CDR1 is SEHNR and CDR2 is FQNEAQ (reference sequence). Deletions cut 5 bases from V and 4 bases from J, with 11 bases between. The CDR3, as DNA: TGTGCCAGCAGCCCTACAGGGTTCTATGGCTACACCTTC. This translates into CASSPTGFYGYTF.

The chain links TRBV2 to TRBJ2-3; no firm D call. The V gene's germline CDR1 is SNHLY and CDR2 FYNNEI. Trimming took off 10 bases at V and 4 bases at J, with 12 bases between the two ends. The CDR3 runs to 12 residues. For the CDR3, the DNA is TGTGCCACCGGCCGGCTCGCAGATACGCAGTATTTT. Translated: CATGRLADTQYF.

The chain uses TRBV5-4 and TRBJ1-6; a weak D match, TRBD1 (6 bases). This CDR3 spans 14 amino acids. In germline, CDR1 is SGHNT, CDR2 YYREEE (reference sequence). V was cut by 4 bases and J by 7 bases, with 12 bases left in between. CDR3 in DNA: TGTGCCAGCAGCGGGGAAAGGGGGAATTCACCCCTCCACTTT. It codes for CASSGERGNSPLHF.

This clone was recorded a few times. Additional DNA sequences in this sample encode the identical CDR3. Here the CDR3 reads CASSEAIRGRVDGYTF. CDR3 sequence (DNA): TGTGCCAGCAGTGAAGCGATCCGGGGCCGGGTGGATGGCTACACCTTC. The rearrangement links TRBV6-1 to TRBJ1-2, with a possible D match to TRBD1 (5 bases). Germline V gene data show CDR1 as MNHNS and CDR2 as SASEGT. This CDR3 spans 16 amino acids. V was clipped by 0 bases and J by 6 bases, with 17 bases between them.

CDR3 in amino acids: CASIRGSGGATDTQYF. In nucleotides, the CDR3 is TGTGCCAGCATACGGGGTAGCGGGGGGGCGACAGATACGCAGTATTTT. V and J are TRBV2 and TRBJ2-3; 11 bases are shared with TRBD2. Looked up from germline, CDR1 is SNHLY and CDR2 is FYNNEI. V lost 7 bases and J lost 3; bases outside the gene matches: 9. This CDR3 contains 16 residues.